This TCR beta chain was documented in a study of control samples from healthy donors and cancer patients. TCRdb keeps only in-frame clones here, not all; method: immunoSEQ multiplex PCR. The data show under 70,000 clones, with around nine tenths seen just once and 1.2% held by the top ten. Trimming shortened V by 2 bases and J by 2 bases, and 25 bases separated the two germline ends. Germline CDR1 reads KGHDR; CDR2 reads SFDVKD. This CDR3 is 20 amino acids long. This sequence was found in a woman between 50 and 59 years old with colorectal cancer. The chain is built from TRBV24-1 and TRBJ2-3, with D tentatively TRBD1 (6 bases). The specimen was PBMCs. The CDR3 DNA reads TGTGCCACCAGTGATTCTGGGTCTGGGTCATCACAGGGAGCCACAGATACGCAGTATTTT. It specifies CATSDSGSGSSQGATDTQYF.